This T cell receptor (beta chain) was obtained from a study of T cell changes during pregnancy in multiple sclerosis. Libraries were prepared by immunoSEQ multiplex PCR; TCRdb keeps only in-frame clonotypes and omits some of them. Here the sample spans roughly 61,000 clones, roughly 90% being singletons. V shed 5 bases and J 4 bases; nucleotides not matched to a gene: 9. From germline, CDR1 is SEHNR and CDR2 FQNEAQ (reference sequence). This CDR3 has 16 residues. This clonotype was obtained from a female donor in good health, enrolled as a control in a pregnancy study. This specimen was peripheral blood, taken in the first trimester of pregnancy. The rearrangement joins TRBV7-9 to TRBJ2-2, with TRBD1 matching 8 bases. CDR3 residues: CASSRSDRGGTGELFF. CDR3 DNA sequence: TGTGCCAGCAGCCGTAGCGACAGGGGTGGCACCGGGGAGCTGTTTTTT.